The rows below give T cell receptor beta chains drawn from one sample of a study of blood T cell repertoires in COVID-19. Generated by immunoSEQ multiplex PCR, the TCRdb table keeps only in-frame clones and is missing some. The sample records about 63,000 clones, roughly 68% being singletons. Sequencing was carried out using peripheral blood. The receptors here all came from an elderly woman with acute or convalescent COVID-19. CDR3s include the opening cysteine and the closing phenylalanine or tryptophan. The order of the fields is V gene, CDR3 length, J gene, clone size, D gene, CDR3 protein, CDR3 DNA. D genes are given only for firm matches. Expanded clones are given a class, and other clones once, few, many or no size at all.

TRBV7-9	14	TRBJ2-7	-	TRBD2	CASSFLAGGNEQYF	TGTGCCAGCAGCTTCCTAGCGGGAGGAAATGAGCAGTACTTC
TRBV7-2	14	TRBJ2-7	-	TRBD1	CASSLDRGYYEQYF	TGTGCCAGCAGCCTGGACAGGGGATACTACGAGCAGTACTTC
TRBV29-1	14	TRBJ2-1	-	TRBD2	CSVRPSGSFYEQFF	TGCAGCGTGAGACCTAGCGGGAGTTTCTATGAGCAGTTCTTC
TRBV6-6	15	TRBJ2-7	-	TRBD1	CASSPRDRGQNEQYF	TGTGCCAGCAGCCCCCGGGACAGGGGGCAGAACGAGCAGTACTTC
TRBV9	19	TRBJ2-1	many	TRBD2	CASSVGAGGPTRIYNEQFF	TGTGCCAGCAGCGTAGGGGCGGGAGGGCCCACACGGATATACAATGAGCAGTTCTTC
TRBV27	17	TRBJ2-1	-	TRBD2	CASSLPGGIAGVNEQFF	TGTGCCAGCAGTTTACCCGGGGGAATAGCGGGAGTCAATGAGCAGTTCTTC
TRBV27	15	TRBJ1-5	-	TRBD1	CASSDTRTGFQPQHF	TGTGCCAGCAGCGATACCCGGACAGGGTTTCAGCCCCAGCATTTT
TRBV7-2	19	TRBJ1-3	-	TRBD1	CASSEHPGQWASSGNTIYF	TGTGCCAGCAGCGAACACCCGGGACAGTGGGCGAGCTCTGGAAACACCATATATTTT
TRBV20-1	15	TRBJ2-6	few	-	CSASNAGSGANVLTF	TGCAGTGCTAGTAATGCAGGCTCTGGGGCCAACGTCCTGACTTTC
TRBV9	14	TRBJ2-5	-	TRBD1	CASSVRDSQETQYF	TGTGCCAGCAGCGTCCGGGACAGTCAAGAGACCCAGTACTTC
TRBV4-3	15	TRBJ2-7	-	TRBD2	CASSQGREGWHEQYF	TGCGCCAGCAGCCAAGGACGGGAGGGCTGGCACGAGCAGTACTTC
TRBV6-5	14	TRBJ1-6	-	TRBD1	CASSYEQGAGPLHF	TGTGCCAGCAGTTACGAACAGGGGGCTGGGCCCCTCCACTTT
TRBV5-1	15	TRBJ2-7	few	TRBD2	CASSPGLARPYEQYF	TGCGCCAGCAGTCCGGGACTAGCGCGACCCTACGAGCAGTACTTC
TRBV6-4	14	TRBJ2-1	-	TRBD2	CASSVAGGGNEQFF	TGTGCCAGCAGTGTAGCGGGAGGGGGGAATGAGCAGTTCTTC
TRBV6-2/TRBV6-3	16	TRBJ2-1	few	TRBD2	CASSYRPGTRSLEQFF	TGTGCCAGCAGTTACAGGCCCGGGACTAGGTCCCTTGAGCAGTTCTTC
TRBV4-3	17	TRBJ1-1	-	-	CASSQHPQGLMNTEAFF	TGCGCCAGCAGCCAACACCCCCAGGGGTTAATGAACACTGAAGCTTTCTTT
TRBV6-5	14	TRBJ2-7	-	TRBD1	CASSYRTGLNEQYF	TGTGCCAGCAGTTACCGGACAGGGCTCAACGAGCAGTACTTC
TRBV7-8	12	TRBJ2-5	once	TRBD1	CASRTGAETQYF	TGTGCCAGCAGGACAGGGGCGGAGACCCAGTACTTC
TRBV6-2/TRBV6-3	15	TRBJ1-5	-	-	CASSYPDSGGQPQHF	TGTGCCAGCAGTTACCCGGACAGTGGGGGTCAGCCCCAGCATTTT
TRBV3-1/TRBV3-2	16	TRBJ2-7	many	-	CASSHQPDWSSYEQYF	TGTGCCAGCAGCCACCAGCCGGACTGGAGCTCCTACGAGCAGTACTTC
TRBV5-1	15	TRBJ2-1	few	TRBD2	CASSLGTSGSNEQFF	TGCGCCAGCAGCTTAGGGACTAGCGGGAGTAATGAGCAGTTCTTC
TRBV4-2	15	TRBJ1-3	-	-	CASSQGLISGNTIYF	TGTGCCAGCAGCCAAGGACTGATCTCTGGAAACACCATATATTTT
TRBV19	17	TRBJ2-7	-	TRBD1	CASSIVPGQGGSYEQYF	TGTGCCAGTAGTATAGTCCCGGGACAGGGGGGCTCCTACGAGCAGTACTTC
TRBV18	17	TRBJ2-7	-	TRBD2	CASSPGTSGVFSYEQYF	TGTGCCAGCTCACCTGGGACTAGCGGGGTTTTCTCCTACGAGCAGTACTTC
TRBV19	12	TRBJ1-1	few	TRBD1	CASSGWTGEAFF	TGTGCCAGTAGTGGATGGACAGGGGAAGCTTTCTTT
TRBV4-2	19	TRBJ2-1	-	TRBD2	CASSPDGGLAVDSYNEQFF	TGTGCCAGCAGCCCAGACGGGGGACTAGCGGTTGACTCCTACAATGAGCAGTTCTTC
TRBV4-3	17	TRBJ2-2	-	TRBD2	CASSQEGGSFYTGELFF	TGCGCCAGCAGCCAAGAAGGCGGGAGTTTCTACACCGGGGAGCTGTTTTTT
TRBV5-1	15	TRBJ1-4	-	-	CASSPYLATNEKLFF	TGCGCCAGCAGCCCCTACTTAGCAACTAATGAAAAACTGTTTTTT
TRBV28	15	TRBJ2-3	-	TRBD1	CASSLFGTGTDTQYF	TGTGCCAGCAGTTTATTCGGGACAGGCACAGATACGCAGTATTTT
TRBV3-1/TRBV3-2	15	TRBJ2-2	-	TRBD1	CASSPQQGDTGELFF	TGTGCCAGCAGCCCCCAACAGGGGGACACCGGGGAGCTGTTTTTT
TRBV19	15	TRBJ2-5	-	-	CASSRLDRRGETQYF	TGTGCCAGTAGTCGCCTAGACCGGCGGGGAGAGACCCAGTACTTC
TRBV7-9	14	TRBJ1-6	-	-	CASSFDSSNSPLHF	TGTGCCAGCAGCTTTGACAGCTCTAATTCACCCCTCCACTTT
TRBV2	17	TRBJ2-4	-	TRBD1	CASSHRQGGLAKNIQYF	TGTGCCAGCAGCCACCGACAGGGGGGCTTAGCCAAAAACATTCAGTACTTC
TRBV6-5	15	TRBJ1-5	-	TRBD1	CASSRDRGVEQPQHF	TGTGCCAGCAGCCGCGACAGGGGGGTCGAACAGCCCCAGCATTTT
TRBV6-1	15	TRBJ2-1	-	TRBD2	CATKGGGRAVLEQFF	TGTGCCACCAAGGGGGGCGGGAGGGCCGTTCTTGAGCAGTTCTTC
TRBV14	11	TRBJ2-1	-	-	CASSQVYEQFF	TGTGCCAGCAGCCAAGTCTATGAGCAGTTCTTC
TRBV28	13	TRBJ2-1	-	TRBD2	CASRAGAKVEQFF	TGTGCCAGCAGAGCGGGAGCGAAGGTTGAGCAGTTCTTC